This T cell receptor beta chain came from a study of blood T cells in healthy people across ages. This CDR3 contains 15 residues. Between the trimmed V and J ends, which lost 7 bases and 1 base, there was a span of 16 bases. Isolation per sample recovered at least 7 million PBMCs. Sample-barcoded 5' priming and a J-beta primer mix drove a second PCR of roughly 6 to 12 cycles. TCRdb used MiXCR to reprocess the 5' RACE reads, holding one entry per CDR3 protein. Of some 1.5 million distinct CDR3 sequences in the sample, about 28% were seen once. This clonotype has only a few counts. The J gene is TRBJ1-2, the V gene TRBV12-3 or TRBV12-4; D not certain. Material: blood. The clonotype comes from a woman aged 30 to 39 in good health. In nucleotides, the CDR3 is TGTGCCAGCACCAACCGACAAAGGCTTAACTATGGCTACACCTTC. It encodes CASTNRQRLNYGYTF.